The 13 T cell receptor beta chains presented below share a single source sample, sequenced in a study of CD8+CD57+ T cells in acquired aplastic anemia (dated by TCRdb to the late 2010s). Sequenced on an Illumina HiSeq 2000. Profiling of TCR beta VDJ combinations and CDR3 sequences used genomic DNA as the template. The raw public reads went through TCRdb reprocessing: fastp at Q25, MiXCR clone calling, in-frame beta chains kept. Under each unique CDR3 protein, matching rows form one entry showing the most common genes and DNA. The sample yields 150,000 to 200,000 distinct CDR3 sequences; over 60% were counted once. The top ten hold more than 45% of the sample. The sequenced sample was sorted CD4+, CD8+, or CD8+CD57+ T cells (not recorded which) from PBMCs. The source of these receptors is a human donor with severe aplastic anemia or a healthy control (not recorded which).

The V call is TRBV9, the J call TRBJ1-2; a weak D match, TRBD1 (6 bases). CDR1 is SGDLS and CDR2 is YYNGEE in the germline V gene. V was shortened by 3 bases and J by 7 bases, with 19 bases between the two germline ends. This CDR3 is built from 15 residues. CDR3 sequence: CASSGTAGTSGGYTF. The CDR3 coding sequence is TGTGCCAGCAGCGGAACCGCTGGGACATCGGGTGGCTACACCTTC.

This clonotype was recorded many times. The chain has TRBV9 and TRBJ2-5; 7 nucleotides align to TRBD2. Germline values: CDR1 SGDLS, CDR2 YYNGEE. Unmatched junction bases numbered 6, after V lost 0 bases and J lost 10 bases. The CDR3 sequence is 13 residues long. The CDR3 protein is CASSVGTSRDQYF. In DNA, the CDR3 is TGTGCCAGCAGCGTAGGGACTAGTAGGGACCAGTACTTC. Combining the CDR3 with reference TRBV9 and TRBJ2-5 gives the whole variable domain DSGVTQTPKHLITATGQRVTLRCSPRSGDLSVYWYQQSLDQGLQFLIQYYNGEERAKGNILERFSAQQFPDLHSELNLSSLELGDSALYFCASSVGTSRDQYFGPGTRLLVL.

This sequence joins TRBV2 and TRBJ2-7, with D possibly matching TRBD1 (7 bases). In germline, CDR1 is SNHLY, CDR2 FYNNEI. V was clipped by 6 bases and J by 6 bases, with 12 bases between them. The CDR3 is made up of 12 amino acids. Here the CDR3 reads CASRDRRGEQYF. CDR3 sequence (DNA): TGTGCCAGCAGGGACAGGCGGGGCGAGCAGTACTTC.

V and J are TRBV20-1 and TRBJ1-6, with D perhaps matching TRBD1 (5 bases). V was clipped by 6 bases and J by 9 bases, with 21 bases between them. The germline V gene encodes CDR1 DFQATT and CDR2 SNEGSKA (reference sequence). The CDR3 totals 15 residues. The CDR3 is CSARGSRDGVSPLHF. In DNA form, the CDR3 reads TGCAGTGCACGCGGCTCCCGGGACGGTGTTTCACCCCTCCACTTT.

Concerning this clonotype: A much larger clone sits a single nucleotide away, making a read error possible. The rearrangement uses TRBV6-5 and TRBJ1-6; possible D gene TRBD1, 5 bases. V was shortened by 5 bases and J by 5 bases, with 19 bases between the two germline ends. From germline, CDR1 is MNHEY and CDR2 SVGAGI. The CDR3 totals 17 residues. CDR3: CASSTGPLINHNSPLHF. The DNA of the CDR3 is TGTGCCAGCAGTACGGGGCCCCTTATAAACCATAATTCACCCCTCCACTTT.

This clonotype has just a few counts. The chain links TRBV2 to TRBJ2-5; 13 bases fit TRBD2. V shed 7 bases, J shed 5 bases, and the junction held 7 bases outside the gene matches. The CDR3 extends over 15 amino acids. Germline V gene sequence: CDR1 SNHLY, CDR2 FYNNEI. The CDR3 loop is CASNPLAGGLETQYF. The DNA for the CDR3 is TGTGCCAGCAACCCACTAGCGGGGGGGCTGGAGACCCAGTACTTC.

This clonotype was recorded only once. The chain links TRBV10-3 to TRBJ2-3; 7 nucleotides match TRBD1. CDR1 and CDR2 from the germline V gene are ENHRY and SYGVKD. The CDR3 spans 14 residues. Written as DNA, the CDR3 is TGTGCTTGCCAGAGGGGGCTAGCCACAGATACGCAGTATTTT. Protein: CACQRGLATDTQYF.

The chain combines TRBV6-2 or TRBV6-3 with TRBJ1-6; 10 bases agree with TRBD1. Per germline, CDR1 MNHEY and CDR2 SVGEGT. This CDR3 is 15 amino acids long. The J segment lost 9 bases and the V segment lost 5 bases, leaving 7 bases of the junction unmatched. The DNA of the CDR3 is TGTGCCAGCAGTGAGAGGACAGGGGGATCTTCACCCCTCCACTTT. This gives the protein CASSERTGGSSPLHF.

This clonotype was seen once. The CDR3 DNA sequence: TGTGCCAGCAGATCACAGGGGACGAGCACCGGGGAGCTGTTTTTT. Translation: CASRSQGTSTGELFF. The rearrangement uses TRBV3-1 and TRBJ2-2; TRBD1 agrees at 7 bases. CDR3 length: 15 amino acids. CDR1 is LGHDT, CDR2 YNNKEL, per germline (reference sequence). V trimming: 6 bases; J trimming: 4 bases; junction bases outside the gene matches: 8.

This clonotype turned up a few times. The chain recombines TRBV9 with TRBJ1-3; 8 bases match TRBD1. CDR3 length equals 14 residues. The germline V gene encodes CDR1 SGDLS and CDR2 YYNGEE. V trimming: 2 bases; J trimming: 8 bases; junction bases outside the gene matches: 6. CDR3 amino acids: CASSVRQGRDTIYF. The CDR3 region has the DNA TGTGCCAGCAGCGTTAGACAGGGGAGGGACACCATATATTTT.

This clonotype was seen just once. V and J are TRBV29-1 and TRBJ1-2; D not resolved. Germline-derived CDR1 and CDR2 are SQVTM and ANQGSEA. V lost 3 bases, J lost 2 bases, and 16 bases lay in between. The CDR3 is made up of 15 amino acids. The CDR3 loop reads CSVDPSQSPNYGYTF. CDR3 bases: TGCAGCGTTGATCCCTCGCAGTCACCGAACTATGGCTACACCTTC.

The chain combines TRBV29-1 with TRBJ2-7; D remains ambiguous. Trimming stripped 5 bases from V and 0 bases from J, with 5 bases between. CDR1 and CDR2 (germline): SQVTM, ANQGSEA. The CDR3 contains 11 residues. The CDR3 loop reads CSVTSSYEQYF. DNA of the CDR3: TGCAGCGTTACCAGCTCCTACGAGCAGTACTTC.

This clonotype was observed at least ten times. The rearrangement joins TRBV10-3 to TRBJ1-3; D is unclear. The germline V gene encodes CDR1 ENHRY and CDR2 SYGVKD. The ends were cut back, 7 bases at V and 8 bases at J, with 15 bases in the middle. The CDR3 has 13 residues. CDR3 loop: CAIMGDAGDTIYF. The CDR3 DNA reads TGTGCCATCATGGGTGACGCTGGGGACACCATATATTTT.